These 26 T cell receptor beta chains share one sample of origin, sequenced in a study of monozygotic twins with inflammatory bowel disease. TCRdb reanalyzed the 5' RACE reads, giving one entry per CDR3 protein sequence and no DNA. The data show 200,000 to 250,000 distinct CDR3 sequences, and the top ten clones hold roughly 1.5%. Sequencing was done on a sample of blood. The source of these receptors is a human donor with ulcerative colitis or Crohn's disease, or a healthy co-twin of an affected twin (not recorded which).

The rearrangement joins TRBV7-9 to TRBJ1-2; no DNA is available, so the TRBD1 call from TCRdb remains unchecked. Germline lookup yields CDR1 SEHNR and CDR2 FQNEAQ (reference sequence). The CDR3 length is 14 residues. The CDR3 region is CASSLVSRGDGYTF. Supplemented by reference TRBV7-9 and TRBJ1-2, the full variable domain reads DTGVSQNPRHKITKRGQNVTFRCDPISEHNRLYWYRQTLGQGPEFLTYFQNEAQLEKSRLLSDRFSAERPKGSFSTLEIQRTEQGDSAMYLCASSLVSRGDGYTFGSGTRLTVV.

CDR3 protein: CASSLRGLHEQYF. The chain employs TRBV7-9 and TRBJ2-7. The CDR3 is 13 residues long. The V gene's germline CDR1 is SEHNR and CDR2 FQNEAQ (reference sequence).

The chain combines TRBV15 with TRBJ2-5. This CDR3 region has 15 residues. The germline CDR1 and CDR2 sequences are LNHNV and YYDKDF (reference sequence). CDR3 sequence: CATSRTDTYQETQYF. Combining the CDR3 with reference TRBV15 and TRBJ2-5 gives the whole variable domain DAMVIQNPRYQVTQFGKPVTLSCSQTLNHNVMYWYQQKSSQAPKLLFHYYDKDFNNEADTPDNFQSRRPNTSFCFLDIRSPGLGDTAMYLCATSRTDTYQETQYFGPGTRLLVL.

J is TRBJ2-6 and V is TRBV12-3 or TRBV12-4; as DNA is missing, the TRBD2 call by TCRdb cannot be tested. The CDR3 has 15 residues. CDR3 amino acids: CASSKARSGANVLTF.

The V and J genes are TRBV5-1 and TRBJ2-3. The CDR3 sequence is 15 residues long. CDR1 is SGHRS, CDR2 YFSETQ, per germline. This CDR3 is CASRWPGLEEDTQYF.

V gene TRBV19 combines with J gene TRBJ1-5; no DNA is available, so the TRBD1 call from TCRdb remains unchecked. The CDR3 runs 14 residues. In germline, CDR1 is LNHDA, CDR2 SQIVND (reference sequence). The CDR3 loop is CASSIQGASQPQHF.

The genes are TRBV20-1 and TRBJ1-1; TCRdb designates TRBD1, a call that cannot be tested without DNA. CDR1 and CDR2 (germline): DFQATT, SNEGSKA (reference sequence). This CDR3 spans 17 amino acids. The CDR3 here is CSARDLGRDWVVSEAFF.

The chain is built from TRBV5-4 and TRBJ2-3; the D call from TCRdb, TRBD1, cannot be confirmed without DNA. From germline, CDR1 is SGHNT and CDR2 YYREEE (reference sequence). The CDR3 covers 13 residues. The CDR3 reads CASSGSGADTQYF.

This chain uses TRBV18 with TRBJ2-3; TCRdb gives TRBD2 as the D gene, but with no DNA this cannot be confirmed. The V gene's germline CDR1 is KGHSH and CDR2 LQKENI. The CDR3 has 16 amino acids. The CDR3 is CASSPPQGGRTDTQYF.

This chain connects TRBV29-1 to TRBJ2-3. This CDR3 spans 15 amino acids. Germline values: CDR1 SQVTM, CDR2 ANQGSEA. CDR3 in amino acids: CSVEGGLESTDTQYF.

The rearrangement uses TRBV6-1 and TRBJ1-3. The germline V gene encodes CDR1 MNHNS and CDR2 SASEGT. The CDR3 is 15 residues long. The CDR3 region is CASSGWDFSGNTIYF.

The chain joins TRBV11-1 to TRBJ2-6; TCRdb calls TRBD1, which cannot be checked without DNA. Germline V gene lookup returns CDR1 SGHAT and CDR2 FQDESV (reference sequence). The CDR3 runs to 18 residues. CDR3 sequence: CASSLAGTGPSGANVLTF. The full variable domain, in which reference TRBV11-1 and TRBJ2-6 provide the parts outside the CDR3, is EAEVAQSPRYKITEKSQAVAFWCDPISGHATLYWYRQILGQGPELLVQFQDESVVDDSQLPKDRFSAERLKGVDSTLKIQPAELGDSAMYLCASSLAGTGPSGANVLTFGAGSRLTVL.

The chain couples TRBV10-2 to TRBJ2-3; checking the TCRdb D call of TRBD2 is not possible without DNA. There are 15 residues in the CDR3. Germline lookup yields CDR1 WSHSY and CDR2 SAAADI. The CDR3 sequence is CASGLSGRYTDTQYF.

The V and J genes are TRBV6-1 and TRBJ2-7; TCRdb proposes TRBD2, but this gene call is untestable without DNA. The CDR3 has 16 amino acids. Germline CDR1 MNHNS, CDR2 SASEGT. The chain's CDR3 is CASTRTSGGSSYEQYF.

The gene calls are TRBV6-5 and TRBJ2-7; TCRdb picks TRBD1, but there is no DNA to check that call. Germline V gene sequence: CDR1 MNHEY, CDR2 SVGAGI. The CDR3 consists of 16 residues. The CDR3: CASSYPSGTAQYEQYF.

The chain has TRBV5-4 and TRBJ2-3; as DNA is missing, the TRBD2 call by TCRdb cannot be tested. Germline CDR1 is SGHNT and CDR2 is YYREEE (reference sequence). This CDR3 contains 19 residues. CDR3 protein: CASSSISILSGGATDTQYF.

The rearrangement joins TRBV2 to TRBJ2-3; TCRdb names TRBD1, which stays unverified in the absence of DNA. Germline CDR1 is SNHLY and CDR2 is FYNNEI. The CDR3 has 16 amino acids. CDR3 amino acids: CASSDTRGAYTDTQYF.

CDR3 region: CASSPGGAGTNYQPQHF. The chain combines TRBV18 with TRBJ1-5. The CDR3 is made up of 17 amino acids. Germline loops: CDR1 KGHSH, CDR2 LQKENI.

The CDR3 region is CASNPGQRNTEAFF. V and J are TRBV12-3 or TRBV12-4 and TRBJ1-1; TCRdb's D gene call, TRBD1, goes unchecked for lack of DNA. The CDR3 runs to 14 residues.

The chain is built from TRBV7-2 and TRBJ2-7; TCRdb lists TRBD1, though no DNA is available to test this call. This CDR3 region has 17 residues. Germline-derived CDR1 and CDR2 are SGHTA and FQGNSA. This chain's CDR3 is CASSLITWGQGTYEQYF.

V gene TRBV18 combines with J gene TRBJ1-1. CDR3 length: 13 amino acids. CDR1 and CDR2 (germline): KGHSH, LQKENI. The chain's CDR3 is CASSLFVDTEAFF.

This rearrangement joins TRBV20-1 to TRBJ2-7. The CDR3 is 15 amino acids. Germline lookup yields CDR1 DFQATT and CDR2 SNEGSKA (reference sequence). The chain's CDR3 is CSARALSTGTYEQYF.

J is TRBJ2-2 and V is TRBV5-1; TCRdb's assignment of TRBD2 cannot be checked, as there is no DNA. The CDR3 totals 15 residues. Germline loops: CDR1 SGHRS, CDR2 YFSETQ. The CDR3: CASSRLEGNTGELFF. Complete variable domain (other parts from reference TRBV5-1 and TRBJ2-2): KAGVTQTPRYLIKTRGQQVTLSCSPISGHRSVSWYQQTPGQGLQFLFEYFSETQRNKGNFPGRFSGRQFSNSRSEMNVSTLELGDSALYLCASSRLEGNTGELFFGEGSRLTVL.

This sequence joins TRBV2 and TRBJ1-6; the TCRdb D gene call, TRBD1, has no DNA to confirm it. CDR3 length: 14 residues. In germline, CDR1 is SNHLY, CDR2 FYNNEI. The CDR3 sequence is CASRGAADNSPLHF.

CDR3 residues: CASSLAEGRPSTEAFF. The J gene is TRBJ1-1, the V gene TRBV5-1. The CDR3 totals 16 residues. CDR1 is SGHRS, CDR2 YFSETQ, per germline.

This chain connects TRBV5-1 to TRBJ2-7; the D gene TCRdb calls, TRBD1, cannot be checked with no DNA. Per the germline V gene, CDR1 is SGHRS and CDR2 is YFSETQ. The CDR3 contains 14 residues. CDR3 sequence reads: CASSWTGSLYEQYF.